This T cell receptor (beta chain) was identified in a study of memory CD4+ T cells and cytomegalovirus serostatus. For this clone: Its antigen is still unknown.

Points from the study as a whole: Each of roughly 65 CMV-associated TCRbeta sequences occurred in one to five individuals. A US-trained random forest predicted CMV serostatus with median AUC around 0.93. The CMV-associated TCR signature appears largely within the CD4+ memory repertoire.

Authors' analysis steps: After removing out-of-frame reads, under 2.5 million distinct TCRbeta sequences remained. TCRdb's table, derived via immunoSEQ multiplex PCR, lists solely in-frame clones and lacks some. D and trimming were read from the DNA, whereas the V and J calls and clone size are those reported in that table. Among some 87,000 clones listed, around 80% were seen once. There are 17 residues in the CDR3. CDR1 SGHVS and CDR2 FQNEAQ come from the germline V gene. V shed 2 bases and J 2 bases; nucleotides not matched to a gene: 6. The sort gate was single viable CD3+CD4+CD8-CD45RO+ cells for memory CD4+ T cells.

The rearrangement joins TRBV7-8 to TRBJ1-2; 12 bases match TRBD1. The receptor was isolated from an adult in good health and CMV-seropositive. The material sequenced was memory CD4+ T cells from blood. Written as DNA, the CDR3 is TGTGCCAGCAGCTTAATGGGACAGGGGGCGATGAACTATGGCTACACCTTC. It yields the protein CASSLMGQGAMNYGYTF.